Given below is one T cell receptor beta chain in context. Its antigen is not identified. The method was immunoSEQ multiplex PCR; TCRdb's version includes in-frame clones alone and lacks a portion of them. Here the sample spans about 11,000 clones, approximately 86% being singletons. Per the germline V gene, CDR1 is SGHAT and CDR2 is FQDESV (reference sequence). Trimming removed 1 base at V and 7 bases at J, with 16 bases between. The CDR3 is 15 residues long. These data are taken from a study of OX40 agonist ivuxolimab in advanced cancers. At the level of the study: Each dose-escalation patient presented with hepatocellular carcinoma, melanoma, renal cell or head and neck cancer. Partial responses were achieved by three patients, of whom one had hepatocellular carcinoma and two had cutaneous melanoma. Study results and caveats: Low levels of normalized T-cell clonal expansion also appeared in some nonresponders.

Blood sampling was done at baseline, cycle 4 day 1, and cycle 7 day 1. The receptor's source is an adult with an advanced solid tumor such as melanoma, head and neck, liver or kidney cancer. The chain joins TRBV11-1 to TRBJ2-5, with a tentative D call TRBD2 (5 bases). The material sequenced was CD4+ or CD8+ T cells sorted from blood, taken in a trial of the OX40 agonist ivuxolimab. CDR3 region: CASSLDLDFVSTQYF. CDR3 bases: TGTGCCAGCAGCTTAGACCTGGACTTCGTATCGACCCAGTACTTC.